This TCR beta chain is from a study of blood T cell repertoires in COVID-19. Looking at the study overall: The study drew acute and convalescent COVID-19 samples from the United States, Italy and Spain. In each case, the material was cDNA or gDNA derived from T cells, B-cell-depleted T cells, or PBMCs.

In the authors' workflow: Scientists estimated how many nucleated cells there were by amplifying reference gene primers. Sequencing used immunoSEQ multiplex PCR; TCRdb keeps in-frame clones, though not all of them. The DNA gave D and trimming, while V, J and clone size come from that table. The sample comprises over 200,000 clones, about nine tenths of which are singletons, and 2.7% rests with the top ten. V dropped 10 bases and J dropped 1 base, with 17 bases sitting between them. The CDR3 length is 14 residues. Germline V gene lookup returns CDR1 MNHEY and CDR2 SVGAGI. V usage is TRBV6-5 and J usage is TRBJ2-7, with TRBD1 as a possible D gene (5 bases). Sequenced material: peripheral blood. This receptor was obtained from a woman aged 55-70 years with acute or convalescent COVID-19. CDR3 coding DNA: TGTGCCACCAGACAGTTCCGTGATTCCTACGAGCAGTACTTC. This codes for CATRQFRDSYEQYF.